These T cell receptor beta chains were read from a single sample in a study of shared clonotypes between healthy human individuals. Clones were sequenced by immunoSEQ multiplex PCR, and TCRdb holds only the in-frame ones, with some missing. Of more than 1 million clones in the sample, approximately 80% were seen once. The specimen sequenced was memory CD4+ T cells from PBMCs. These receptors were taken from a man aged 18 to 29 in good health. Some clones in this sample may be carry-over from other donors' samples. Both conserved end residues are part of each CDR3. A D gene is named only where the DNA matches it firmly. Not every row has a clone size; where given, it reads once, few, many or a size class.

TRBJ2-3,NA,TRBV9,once,TGTGCCAGCAGCCGGCGGGGAACCACAGATACGCAGTATTTT,CASSRRGTTDTQYF
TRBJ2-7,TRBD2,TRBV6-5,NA,TGTGCCAGCAGTTTCGAGGGGAGGGGATCCTACGAGCAGTACTTC,CASSFEGRGSYEQYF
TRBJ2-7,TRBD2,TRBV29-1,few,TGCAGCGTCGGACTAGGATACGAGCAGTACTTC,CSVGLGYEQYF
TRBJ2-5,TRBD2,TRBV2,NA,TGTGCCAGCAGGCGGACTAGCGGAGAAGAGACCCAGTACTTC,CASRRTSGEETQYF
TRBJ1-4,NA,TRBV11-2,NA,TGTGCCAGCAGCTTAGGGCGAGCTGAAAAACTGTTTTTT,CASSLGRAEKLFF
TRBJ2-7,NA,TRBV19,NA,TGTGCCAGCCGGGGAGGGGGCGACCTCTCCTACGAGCAGTACTTC,CASRGGGDLSYEQYF
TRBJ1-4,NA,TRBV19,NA,TGTGCCAGTACCGCGTGGGGGGCCGAAAAACTGTTTTTT,CASTAWGAEKLFF
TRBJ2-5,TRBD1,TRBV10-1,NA,TGCGCCAGCAGTCCGGGGGACAGGCAAGAGACCCAGTACTTC,CASSPGDRQETQYF
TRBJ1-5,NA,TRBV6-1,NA,TGTGCCAGCAGTGAGGGCCTTTTGAAGGGGGATAGCAATCAGCCCCAGCATTTT,CASSEGLLKGDSNQPQHF
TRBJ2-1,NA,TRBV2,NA,TGTGCCAGCAGTGATCGGCCGGCAGGGGAAGATGAGCAGTTCTTC,CASSDRPAGEDEQFF
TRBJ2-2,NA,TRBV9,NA,TGTGCCAGCAGCCCTCGTGGAGACGCGAACACCGGGGAGCTGTTTTTT,CASSPRGDANTGELFF
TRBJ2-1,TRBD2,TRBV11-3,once,TGTGCCAGCAGCTTAGGGTCCCTAGCGGGCGGGCTCAATGAGCAGTTCTTC,CASSLGSLAGGLNEQFF
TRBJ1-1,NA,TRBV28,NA,TGTGCCAGCATGGGCAGTCCCCTTTACACTGAAGCTTTCTTT,CASMGSPLYTEAFF
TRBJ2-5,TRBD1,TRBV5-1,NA,TGCGCCAGCAGCCTAAGGGACAGGGGGCGCGGTGGGACCCAGTACTTC,CASSLRDRGRGGTQYF
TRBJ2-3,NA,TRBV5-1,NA,TGCGCCAGCAGCTTGCCCGGCGGGACTGGGGCAGATACGCAGTATTTT,CASSLPGGTGADTQYF
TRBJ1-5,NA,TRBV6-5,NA,TGTGCCAGCAGTTACTCAAGGTGGGATCAGCCCCAGCATTTT,CASSYSRWDQPQHF
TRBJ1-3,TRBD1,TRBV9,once,TGTGCCAGCAGCGCTCGGGGGGACAGCTCTGGAAACACCATATATTTT,CASSARGDSSGNTIYF
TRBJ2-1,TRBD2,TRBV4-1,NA,TGCGCCAGCAGCCAAGAGAGGACTAGCCCGGCACTCAATGAGCAGTTCTTC,CASSQERTSPALNEQFF
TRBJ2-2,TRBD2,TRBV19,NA,TGTGCCAGTAGTAAGCTAGCGGGATCCCCTCGGGGGGAGCTGTTTTTT,CASSKLAGSPRGELFF
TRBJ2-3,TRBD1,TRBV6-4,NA,TGTGCCAGCAGCGTTGAACAGGGGACAGATACGCAGTATTTT,CASSVEQGTDTQYF